The clone carrying this T cell receptor beta chain was detected many times. Its antigen remains unidentified. This sample is part of a study of neurological immune-mediated disorders. Findings and caveats of the study: The multiple sclerosis repertoire cluster lacked an association with any feature, whether clinical or MRI. Sharing of CDR3 amino acid sequences among expanded clones across subjects was absent, suggesting private repertoires in all groups.

V was clipped by 6 bases and J by 14 bases, with 26 bases between them. The germline gives CDR1 DFQATT, CDR2 SNEGSKA (reference sequence). This CDR3 is built from 15 residues. A 10-nucleotide random UMI tagged transcripts in template-switch 5'RACE cDNA synthesis. TCRdb ran MiXCR on the 5' RACE reads and lists one entry per CDR3 protein. In the table there are some 89,000 distinct CDR3 sequences, 4.3% of which are singletons. Time point here: longitudinal time-point 3. The chain is built from TRBV20-1 and TRBJ1-6; maybe TRBD1 (5 bases). The clonotype comes from a woman aged 55-75 years with multiple sclerosis. The source material was PBMCs. CDR3 sequence: CSARRERSGGMSLHF. CDR3 bases: TGCAGTGCCCGACGGGAGAGATCGGGGGGGATGTCCCTCCACTTT.